These 20 T cell receptor beta chains came from one sample sequenced in a study of blood T cell repertoires in COVID-19. TCRdb's table, derived via immunoSEQ multiplex PCR, lists solely in-frame clones and lacks some. This table holds some 220,000 clones, less than 90% found once. Sequencing was carried out using PBMCs or T cells enriched from blood (not recorded which). These receptor sequences come from a woman in her 50s in a cohort exposed to, infected with or recovered from COVID-19 (not recorded which).

The CDR3 DNA reads as TGTGCCAGTAGTAAACAGGGCTCCCCTAGCAATCAGCCCCAGCATTTT. As protein: CASSKQGSPSNQPQHF. The rearrangement uses TRBV19 and TRBJ1-5; D is perhaps TRBD1 (6 bases). Trimming left V 4 bases short and J 0 bases short, with 13 bases between. The germline gives CDR1 LNHDA, CDR2 SQIVND (reference sequence). The CDR3 is 16 residues long.

This clone has only one observation. The rearrangement links TRBV4-3 to TRBJ2-1; a possible D gene is TRBD1 (5 bases). Germline V gives CDR1 LGHNA, CDR2 YSLEER. The CDR3 runs 14 residues. V was clipped by 0 bases and J by 9 bases, with 12 bases between them. The CDR3 protein is CASSQDRVLSEQFF. Written as DNA, the CDR3 is TGCGCCAGCAGCCAAGACAGGGTACTCTCTGAGCAGTTCTTC.

This rearrangement joins TRBV4-3 to TRBJ2-3; 12 bases agree with TRBD2. The CDR3 loop spans 16 amino acids. V shed 4 bases, J shed 4 bases, and the junction held 6 bases outside the gene matches. CDR1 and CDR2 (germline): LGHNA, YSLEER. CDR3 sequence: CASSRETSGGSDTQYF. CDR3 DNA sequence: TGCGCCAGCAGCCGGGAAACTAGCGGGGGGTCAGATACGCAGTATTTT.

The genes are TRBV18 and TRBJ2-7; TRBD1 is a possible D gene (5 bases). Germline CDR1 reads KGHSH; CDR2 reads LQKENI. V lost 5 bases and J 6 bases, leaving 11 bases between the germline ends. The length of the CDR3 is 12 residues. CDR3 loop: CASSTLDSEQYF. CDR3 in DNA: TGTGCCAGCTCAACACTCGACAGCGAGCAGTACTTC.

This clone was found once. The gene calls are TRBV2 and TRBJ1-1; tentatively, D is TRBD1 (6 bases). The CDR3 runs to 14 residues. V lost 3 bases to trimming and J lost 1 base, with 9 bases between them. Germline loops: CDR1 SNHLY, CDR2 FYNNEI. CDR3 in DNA: TGTGCCAGCAGTGAGGACAGTCGGAACACTGAAGCTTTCTTT. Its protein is CASSEDSRNTEAFF.

This sequence joins TRBV18 and TRBJ1-6; D unresolved. The V and J ends lost 5 bases and 8 bases respectively, with 13 bases between them. Germline CDR1 reads KGHSH; CDR2 reads LQKENI. The CDR3 covers 14 residues. The CDR3 nucleotides are TGTGCCAGCTCATACTCAGGCAAGGATTCACCCCTCCACTTT. This gives the protein CASSYSGKDSPLHF.

This clone came up once. The chain joins TRBV19 to TRBJ2-7; TRBD1 matches 7 bases. Germline lookup yields CDR1 LNHDA and CDR2 SQIVND (reference sequence). V lost 10 bases, J lost 3 bases, and 6 bases stayed unmatched. This CDR3 is 12 amino acids long. The CDR3 loop is CATRTGLYEQYF. CDR3 bases: TGTGCCACGCGGACAGGACTCTACGAGCAGTACTTC. The full variable domain, its missing parts supplied by reference TRBV19 and TRBJ2-7, is DGGITQSPKYLFRKEGQNVTLSCEQNLNHDAMYWYRQDPGQGLRLIYYSQIVNDFQKGDIAEGYSVSREKKESFPLTVTSAQKNPTAFYLCATRTGLYEQYFGPGTRLTVT.

This chain uses TRBV11-2 with TRBJ1-1; possibly TRBD1 for D (5 bases). Trimming took 5 bases from V and 0 from J, leaving 13 bases between them. CDR1 and CDR2 from the germline V gene are SGHAT and FQNNGV. The CDR3 spans 15 residues. CDR3 region: CASSPARQLNTEAFF. The CDR3 DNA follows: TGTGCCAGCAGCCCAGCGAGACAGTTGAACACTGAAGCTTTCTTT.

The gene calls are TRBV10-3 and TRBJ2-7; 10 nucleotides line up with TRBD1. In germline, CDR1 is ENHRY, CDR2 SYGVKD. The V segment lost 3 bases and the J segment 10 bases; nucleotides outside the gene matches: 6. The CDR3 spans 13 residues. The chain's CDR3 is CAISDGDRGSQYF. The DNA of the CDR3 is TGTGCCATCAGTGATGGGGACAGGGGAAGCCAGTACTTC.

This clone was observed a handful of times. The chain employs TRBV30 and TRBJ1-3; D not certain. Per the germline V gene, CDR1 is GTSNPN and CDR2 is SVGIG (reference sequence). The CDR3 covers 12 residues. V lost 4 bases and J 3 bases, leaving 7 bases between the germline ends. The CDR3 coding sequence is TGTGCCTGGACAGGAGGTGGAAACACCATATATTTT. Encoded protein: CAWTGGGNTIYF.

J is TRBJ1-2 and V is TRBV28; D ambiguous. Trimming removed 7 bases from V and 4 bases from J, with 13 bases in between. Germline loops: CDR1 MDHEN, CDR2 SYDVKM. This CDR3 comprises 13 residues. CDR3 residues: CASKAAILYGYTF. The CDR3 region has the DNA TGTGCCAGCAAGGCGGCTATTCTCTATGGCTACACCTTC.

The rearrangement uses TRBV5-5 and TRBJ2-1; TRBD2 matches at 7 bases. The V gene's germline CDR1 is SGHKS and CDR2 YYEKEE (reference sequence). There are 15 residues in the CDR3. With 6 bases clipped from V and 5 bases from J, the junction kept 11 bases outside the gene matches. In nucleotides, the CDR3 is TGTGCCAGCAAGGTACTAGCGCTCAGGAACAATGAGCAGTTCTTC. Translated: CASKVLALRNNEQFF. Variable domain in full (rest from reference TRBV5-5 and TRBJ2-1): DAGVTQSPTHLIKTRGQQVTLRCSPISGHKSVSWYQQVLGQGPQFIFQYYEKEERGRGNFPDRFSARQFPNYSSELNVNALLLGDSALYLCASKVLALRNNEQFFGPGTRLTVL.

The rearrangement links TRBV4-3 to TRBJ2-5, with D tentatively TRBD1 (6 bases). V was shortened by 1 base and J by 4 bases, with 13 bases between the two germline ends. This CDR3 is 15 amino acids long. Germline V gene data show CDR1 as LGHNA and CDR2 as YSLEER. The CDR3 DNA reads TGCGCCAGCAGCCAAGTTCGGGCAGGGGCAGAGACCCAGTACTTC. Protein sequence: CASSQVRAGAETQYF.

J is TRBJ2-5 and V is TRBV6-5; a possible D gene is TRBD1 (7 bases). The CDR3 consists of 13 residues. Germline V lookup: CDR1 MNHEY, CDR2 SVGAGI. Between the trimmed V and J ends, which lost 8 bases and 5 bases, there was a span of 15 bases. CDR3 amino acids: CASGGAGGETQYF. The CDR3 DNA follows: TGTGCCAGCGGCGGGGCAGGGGGGGAGACCCAGTACTTC.

The V call is TRBV27, the J call TRBJ2-1, with 10 positions matching TRBD2. This CDR3 region has 15 residues. After removal of 3 bases from V and 5 bases from J, the junction contained 4 bases not matched to a gene. CDR1 is MNHEY, CDR2 SMNVEV, per germline (reference sequence). CDR3 region: CASSFSGGPNNEQFF. The CDR3 DNA reads TGTGCCAGCAGTTTTAGCGGGGGGCCCAACAATGAGCAGTTCTTC.

The CDR3 reads CASSYSRAGGSNQPQHF. The DNA of the CDR3 is TGTGCCAGCAGTTACTCCCGGGCAGGGGGTTCCAATCAGCCCCAGCATTTT. The V and J genes are TRBV6-2 or TRBV6-3 and TRBJ1-5; 7 positions agree with TRBD1. V shed 0 bases and J 3 bases; nucleotides not matched to a gene: 8. Germline V gene lookup returns CDR1 MNHEY and CDR2 SVGEGT. The CDR3 runs 17 residues.

The genes are TRBV7-2 and TRBJ2-1; the match to TRBD2 covers 16 bases. J lost 3 bases, V lost 2 bases, and 4 bases had no gene match. From germline, CDR1 is SGHTA and CDR2 FQGNSA. The CDR3 length is 18 residues. The CDR3 is CASSLLGTSGGVYNEQFF. Written as DNA, the CDR3 is TGTGCCAGCAGCTTACTTGGGACTAGCGGGGGGGTCTACAATGAGCAGTTCTTC.

This chain uses TRBV19 with TRBJ1-6, with 9 nucleotides matching TRBD1. J gave up 9 bases and V 1 base, and 16 bases lay outside the gene matches. This CDR3 is 19 amino acids long. Germline values: CDR1 LNHDA, CDR2 SQIVND (reference sequence). The CDR3 nucleotides are TGTGCCAGTAGTATAGCGGGGACAGGGAAAACCCCCAGGGGTTCACCCCTCCACTTT. Protein: CASSIAGTGKTPRGSPLHF. Based on the CDR3 plus reference TRBV19 and TRBJ1-6, the full variable domain is DGGITQSPKYLFRKEGQNVTLSCEQNLNHDAMYWYRQDPGQGLRLIYYSQIVNDFQKGDIAEGYSVSREKKESFPLTVTSAQKNPTAFYLCASSIAGTGKTPRGSPLHFGNGTRLTVT.

This chain joins TRBV9 and TRBJ1-1, with 7 bases lining up with TRBD1. Germline V CDR1 and CDR2: SGDLS, YYNGEE. V shed 0 bases and J 0 bases; nucleotides not matched to a gene: 5. This CDR3 contains 16 residues. The CDR3 sequence is CASSVVAGGVNTEAFF. The CDR3 region has the DNA TGTGCCAGCAGCGTAGTGGCAGGGGGAGTGAACACTGAAGCTTTCTTT.

The chain joins TRBV19 to TRBJ2-7; 9 positions match TRBD1. This CDR3 spans 15 amino acids. CDR1 and CDR2 (germline): LNHDA, SQIVND (reference sequence). V gave up 3 bases and J gave up 2 bases; unmatched junction bases: 5. CDR3 region: CASSMGGTGTYEQYF. The CDR3, as DNA: TGTGCCAGTAGTATGGGTGGGACAGGGACCTACGAGCAGTACTTC.